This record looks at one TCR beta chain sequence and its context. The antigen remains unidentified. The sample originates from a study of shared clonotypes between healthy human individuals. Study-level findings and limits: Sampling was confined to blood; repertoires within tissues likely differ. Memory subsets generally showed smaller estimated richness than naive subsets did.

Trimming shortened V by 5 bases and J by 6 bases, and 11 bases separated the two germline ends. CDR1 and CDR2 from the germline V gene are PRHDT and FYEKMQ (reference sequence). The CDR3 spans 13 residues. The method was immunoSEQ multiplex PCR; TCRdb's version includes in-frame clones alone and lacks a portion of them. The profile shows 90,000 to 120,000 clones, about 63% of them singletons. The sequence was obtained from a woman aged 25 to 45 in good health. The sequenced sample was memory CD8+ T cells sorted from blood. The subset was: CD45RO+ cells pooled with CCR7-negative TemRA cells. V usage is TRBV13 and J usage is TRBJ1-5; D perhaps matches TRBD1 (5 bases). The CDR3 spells CASSPGISQPQHF. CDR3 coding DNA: TGTGCCAGCAGCCCAGGGATCAGTCAGCCCCAGCATTTT.